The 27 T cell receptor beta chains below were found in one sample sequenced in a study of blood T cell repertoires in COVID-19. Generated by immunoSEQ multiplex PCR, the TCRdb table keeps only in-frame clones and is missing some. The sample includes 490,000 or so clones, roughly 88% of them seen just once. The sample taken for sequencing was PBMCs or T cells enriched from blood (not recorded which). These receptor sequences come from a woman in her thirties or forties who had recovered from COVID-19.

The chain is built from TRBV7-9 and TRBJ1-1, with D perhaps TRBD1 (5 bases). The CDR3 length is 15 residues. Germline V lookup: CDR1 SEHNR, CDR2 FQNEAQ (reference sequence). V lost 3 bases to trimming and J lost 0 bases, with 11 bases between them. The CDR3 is CASSFPGLLNTEAFF. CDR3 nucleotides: TGTGCCAGCAGCTTCCCGGGACTTCTGAACACTGAAGCTTTCTTT.

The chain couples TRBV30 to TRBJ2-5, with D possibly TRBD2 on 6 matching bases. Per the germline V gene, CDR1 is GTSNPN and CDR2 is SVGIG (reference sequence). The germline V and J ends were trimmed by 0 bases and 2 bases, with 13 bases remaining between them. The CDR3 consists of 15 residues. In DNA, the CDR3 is TGTGCCTGGAGTGTCGCGGGACGACCTCAAGAGACCCAGTACTTC. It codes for CAWSVAGRPQETQYF. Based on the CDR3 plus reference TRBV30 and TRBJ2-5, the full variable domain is SQTIHQWPATLVQPVGSPLSLECTVEGTSNPNLYWYRQAAGRGLQLLFYSVGIGQISSEVPQNLSASRPQDRQFILSSKKLLLSDSGFYLCAWSVAGRPQETQYFGPGTRLLVL.

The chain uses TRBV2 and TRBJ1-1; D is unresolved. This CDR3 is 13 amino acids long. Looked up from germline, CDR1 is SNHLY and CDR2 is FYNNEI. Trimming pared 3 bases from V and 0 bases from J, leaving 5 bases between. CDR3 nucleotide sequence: TGTGCCAGCAGTGACGACATGAACACTGAAGCTTTCTTT. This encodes CASSDDMNTEAFF.

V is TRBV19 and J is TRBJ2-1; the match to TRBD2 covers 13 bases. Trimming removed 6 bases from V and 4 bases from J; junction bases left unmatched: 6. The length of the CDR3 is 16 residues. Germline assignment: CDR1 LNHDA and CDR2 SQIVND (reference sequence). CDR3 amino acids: CASRGLAGDYYNEQFF. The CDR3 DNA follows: TGTGCCAGTAGAGGACTAGCGGGAGACTATTACAATGAGCAGTTCTTC.

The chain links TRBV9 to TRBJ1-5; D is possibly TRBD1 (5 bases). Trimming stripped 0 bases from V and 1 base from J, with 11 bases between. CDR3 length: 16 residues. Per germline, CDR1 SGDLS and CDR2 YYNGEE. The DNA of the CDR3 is TGTGCCAGCAGCGTAGGACGGGGGGGGAGCAATCAGCCCCAGCATTTT. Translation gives CASSVGRGGSNQPQHF.

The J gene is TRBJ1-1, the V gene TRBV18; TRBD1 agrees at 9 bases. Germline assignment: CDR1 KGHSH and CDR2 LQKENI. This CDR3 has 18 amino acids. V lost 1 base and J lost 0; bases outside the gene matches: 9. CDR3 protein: CASSPHPGQGFMNTEAFF. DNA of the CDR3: TGTGCCAGCTCACCACATCCAGGACAGGGGTTCATGAACACTGAAGCTTTCTTT.

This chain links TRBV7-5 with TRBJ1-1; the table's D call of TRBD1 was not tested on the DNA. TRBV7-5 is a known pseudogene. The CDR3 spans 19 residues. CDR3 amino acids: CARSPFRARQWARRTEAFF. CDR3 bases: TGTGCCAGAAGCCCATTCCGGGCCCGACAGTGGGCTAGGCGCACTGAAGCTTTCTTT.

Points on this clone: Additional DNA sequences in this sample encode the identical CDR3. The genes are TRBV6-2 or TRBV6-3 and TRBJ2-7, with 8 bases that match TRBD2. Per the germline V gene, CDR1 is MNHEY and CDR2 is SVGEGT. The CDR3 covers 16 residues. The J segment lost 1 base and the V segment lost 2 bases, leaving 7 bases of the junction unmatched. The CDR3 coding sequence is TGTGCCAGCAGTTACCCAGGATTAGCGGGGTCCTACGAGCAGTACTTC. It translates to CASSYPGLAGSYEQYF.

The CDR3 coding sequence is TGTGCCAGCAGTACCCCCCCGCTCATAGCGGTTTCCATCGAGCAGTACTTC. This gives the protein CASSTPPLIAVSIEQYF. The J gene is TRBJ2-7, the V gene TRBV6-2 or TRBV6-3, with D possibly being TRBD2 (6 bases). The CDR3 is 17 amino acids. Germline V CDR1 and CDR2: MNHEY, SVGEGT. Trimming stripped 5 bases from V and 6 bases from J, with 26 bases between.

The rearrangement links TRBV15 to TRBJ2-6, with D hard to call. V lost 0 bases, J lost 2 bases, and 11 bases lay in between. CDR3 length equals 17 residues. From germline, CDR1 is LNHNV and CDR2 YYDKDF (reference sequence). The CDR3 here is CATSRDPLRAGANVLTF. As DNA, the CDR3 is TGTGCCACCAGCAGAGATCCCCTCCGGGCTGGGGCCAACGTCCTGACTTTC.

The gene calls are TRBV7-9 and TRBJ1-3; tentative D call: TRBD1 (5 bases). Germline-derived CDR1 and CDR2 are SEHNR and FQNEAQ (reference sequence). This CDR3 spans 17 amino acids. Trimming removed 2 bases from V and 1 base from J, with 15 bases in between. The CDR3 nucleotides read TGTGCCAGCAGCTTACCAAGGGGCATCCAATCTGGAAACACCATATATTTT. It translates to CASSLPRGIQSGNTIYF. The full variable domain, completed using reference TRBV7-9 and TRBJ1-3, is DTGVSQNPRHKITKRGQNVTFRCDPISEHNRLYWYRQTLGQGPEFLTYFQNEAQLEKSRLLSDRFSAERPKGSFSTLEIQRTEQGDSAMYLCASSLPRGIQSGNTIYFGEGSWLTVV.

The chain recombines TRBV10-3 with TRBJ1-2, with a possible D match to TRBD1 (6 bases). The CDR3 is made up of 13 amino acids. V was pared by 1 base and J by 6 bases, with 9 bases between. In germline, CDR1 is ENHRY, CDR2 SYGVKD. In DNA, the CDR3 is TGTGCCATCAGTGAGTTAGGGGGTAATGGCTACACCTTC. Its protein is CAISELGGNGYTF.

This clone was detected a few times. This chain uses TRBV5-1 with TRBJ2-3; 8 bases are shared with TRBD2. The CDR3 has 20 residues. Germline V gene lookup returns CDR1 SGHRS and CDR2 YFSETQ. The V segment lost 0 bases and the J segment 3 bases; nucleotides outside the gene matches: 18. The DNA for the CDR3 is TGCGCCAGCAGCTTGGTCCCCTTGGCAGCGGGAGCGGGGGTTACAGATACGCAGTATTTT. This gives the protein CASSLVPLAAGAGVTDTQYF.

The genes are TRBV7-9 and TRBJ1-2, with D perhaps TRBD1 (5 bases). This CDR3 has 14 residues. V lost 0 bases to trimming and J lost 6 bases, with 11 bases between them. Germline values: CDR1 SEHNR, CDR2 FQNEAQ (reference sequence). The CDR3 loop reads CASSLASGIDGYTF. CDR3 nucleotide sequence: TGTGCCAGCAGCTTAGCTTCAGGGATAGATGGCTACACCTTC.

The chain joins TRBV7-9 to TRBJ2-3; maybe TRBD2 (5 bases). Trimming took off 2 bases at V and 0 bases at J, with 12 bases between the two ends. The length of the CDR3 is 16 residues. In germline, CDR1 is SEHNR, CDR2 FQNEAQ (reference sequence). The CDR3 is CASSLTPSRSTDTQYF. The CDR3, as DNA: TGTGCCAGCAGCTTAACCCCTAGCCGTAGCACAGATACGCAGTATTTT.

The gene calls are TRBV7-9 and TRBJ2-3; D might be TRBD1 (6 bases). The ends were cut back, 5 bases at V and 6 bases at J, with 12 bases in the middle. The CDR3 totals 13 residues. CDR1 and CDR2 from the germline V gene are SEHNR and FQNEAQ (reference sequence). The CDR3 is CASSPTGRDTQYF. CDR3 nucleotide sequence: TGTGCCAGCAGCCCTACAGGGCGGGATACGCAGTATTTT.

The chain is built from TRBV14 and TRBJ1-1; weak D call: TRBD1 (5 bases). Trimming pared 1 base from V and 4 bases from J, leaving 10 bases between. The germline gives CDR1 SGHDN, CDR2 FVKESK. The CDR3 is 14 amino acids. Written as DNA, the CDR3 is TGTGCCAGCAGCCAAGCGCGGGGGATCACTGAAGCTTTCTTT. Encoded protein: CASSQARGITEAFF.

CDR3 in amino acids: CASSLAGANNEQFF. DNA of the CDR3: TGTGCCAGCAGTCTGGCGGGAGCTAACAATGAGCAGTTCTTC. The V gene is TRBV2, the J gene TRBJ2-1, with TRBD2 identical over 7 bases. Trimming took 5 bases from V and 5 from J; bases not matched to a gene: 6. CDR3 length: 14 residues. In germline, CDR1 is SNHLY, CDR2 FYNNEI.

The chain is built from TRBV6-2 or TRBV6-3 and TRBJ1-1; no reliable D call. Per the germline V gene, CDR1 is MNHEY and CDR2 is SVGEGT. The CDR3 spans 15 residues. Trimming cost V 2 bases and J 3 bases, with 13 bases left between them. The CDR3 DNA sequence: TGTGCCAGCAGTTACAGACTAGCCGTGCACACTGAAGCTTTCTTT. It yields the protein CASSYRLAVHTEAFF.

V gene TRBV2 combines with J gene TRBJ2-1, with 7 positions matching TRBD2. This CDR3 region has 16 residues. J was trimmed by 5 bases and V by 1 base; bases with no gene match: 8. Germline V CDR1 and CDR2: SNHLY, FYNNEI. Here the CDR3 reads CASSEDGGSGNNEQFF. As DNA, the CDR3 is TGTGCCAGCAGTGAAGATGGCGGGAGCGGCAACAATGAGCAGTTCTTC.

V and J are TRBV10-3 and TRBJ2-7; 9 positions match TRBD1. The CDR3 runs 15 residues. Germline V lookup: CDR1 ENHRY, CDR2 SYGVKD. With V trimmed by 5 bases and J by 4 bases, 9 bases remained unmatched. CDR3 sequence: CAISSGTGFLYEQYF. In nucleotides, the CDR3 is TGTGCCATCAGTTCCGGGACAGGGTTTCTATACGAGCAGTACTTC.

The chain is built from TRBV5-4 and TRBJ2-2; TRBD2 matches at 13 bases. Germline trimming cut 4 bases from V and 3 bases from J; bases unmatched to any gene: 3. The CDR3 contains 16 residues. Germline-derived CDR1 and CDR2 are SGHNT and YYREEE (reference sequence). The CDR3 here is CASSATSGRYTGELFF. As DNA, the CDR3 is TGTGCCAGCAGCGCGACTAGCGGGAGGTACACCGGGGAGCTGTTTTTT.

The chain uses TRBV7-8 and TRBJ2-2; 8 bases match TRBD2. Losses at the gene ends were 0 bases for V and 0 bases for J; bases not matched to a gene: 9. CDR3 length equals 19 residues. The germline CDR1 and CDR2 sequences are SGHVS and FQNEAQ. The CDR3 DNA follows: TGTGCCAGCAGCTTAGCTCTGGCTAGCGGGCCGACGAACACCGGGGAGCTGTTTTTT. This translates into CASSLALASGPTNTGELFF.

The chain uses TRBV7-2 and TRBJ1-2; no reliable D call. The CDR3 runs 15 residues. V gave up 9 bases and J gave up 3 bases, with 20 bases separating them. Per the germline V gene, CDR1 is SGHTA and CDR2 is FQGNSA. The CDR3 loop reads CARDPPSRGDYGYTF. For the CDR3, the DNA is TGTGCCAGGGACCCACCATCTCGCGGGGACTATGGCTACACCTTC.

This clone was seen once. The CDR3 region is CASSLVWREEVTDTQYF. CDR3 nucleotide sequence: TGTGCCAGCAGCTTAGTCTGGCGGGAGGAGGTGACAGATACGCAGTATTTT. This chain links TRBV11-3 with TRBJ2-3; 8 nucleotides match TRBD2. The CDR3 contains 17 residues. The germline V gene has CDR1 SGHNT and CDR2 YENEEA. V lost 1 base and J lost 3; bases outside the gene matches: 9. The variable domain in full, with the rest retrieved from reference TRBV11-3 and TRBJ2-3, is EAGVVQSPRYKIIEKKQPVAFWCNPISGHNTLYWYLQNLGQGPELLIRYENEEAVDDSQLPKDRFSAERLKGVDSTLKIQPAELGDSAVYLCASSLVWREEVTDTQYFGPGTRLTVL.

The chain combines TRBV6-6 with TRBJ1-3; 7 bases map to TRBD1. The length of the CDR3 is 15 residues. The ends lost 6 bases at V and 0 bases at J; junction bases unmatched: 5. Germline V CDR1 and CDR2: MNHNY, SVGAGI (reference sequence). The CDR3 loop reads CASRKGQTSGNTIYF. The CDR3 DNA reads TGTGCCAGCAGGAAGGGACAGACCTCTGGAAACACCATATATTTT.

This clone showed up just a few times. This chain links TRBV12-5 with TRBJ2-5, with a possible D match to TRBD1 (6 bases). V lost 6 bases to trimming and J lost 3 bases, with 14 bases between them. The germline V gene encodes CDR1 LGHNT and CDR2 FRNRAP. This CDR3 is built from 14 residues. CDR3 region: CASGIQGLEETQYF. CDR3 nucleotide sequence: TGTGCTAGTGGGATACAGGGTCTGGAAGAGACCCAGTACTTC.